This T cell receptor beta chain was found in a study of CD8 T cells in ankylosing spondylitis. Libraries for TCR beta were made by quantitative 5'-RACE with molecular barcodes. TCRdb re-analysed the 5' RACE reads in MiXCR, keeping a single row per CDR3 protein. This table holds fewer than 550,000 distinct CDR3 sequences, roughly 5% found once. Study results and limitations: Significantly higher representation of disease-linked clones was reported for matched ankylosing spondylitis synovial fluid. Disease-associated clones were CD8+ and fairly uncommon in peripheral blood. A TCR beta motif of roughly eight highly homologous variants appeared characteristic of ankylosing spondylitis blood.

The germline V and J ends were trimmed by 0 bases and 5 bases, with 7 bases remaining between them. The CDR3 contains 12 residues. Germline CDR1 SQVTM, CDR2 ANQGSEA. The table lists this clonotype with many counts. What it recognizes is unknown. This TCR came from a male donor with ankylosing spondylitis. The chain links TRBV29-1 to TRBJ1-2, with D unclear. The sample comprised blood, either unsorted or a sorted T cell fraction (not recorded which). CDR3 nucleotide sequence: TGCAGCGTTGAAGACAGTGATTATGGCTACACCTTC. It yields the protein CSVEDSDYGYTF.